This TCR beta chain is from a study of beta chain features in type 1 diabetes (dated by TCRdb to 2016 to 2019). About the study as a whole: Mean age, gender distribution, total cell number and subset yield were not different between patients and healthy donors. The study compared the TCRB repertoires of sorted circulating CD4+ T cell subsets in recently diagnosed type 1 diabetes patients with those in matched healthy donors. A total of 85 million to 110 million sorted cells were examined across all samples, and RNA yield correlated strongly with the number of cells per subset. Whereas all 28 donors provided naive and central memory subsets, regulatory and stem cell-like memory subsets were isolated from just 8 patients and roughly eight healthy donors. Results the study describes overall, beyond this receptor: Naive, central memory and regulatory TCRB repertoires appeared more similar among patients than among healthy donors. PCR might favor shorter templates, but patient and control samples were amplified and corrected together, so any skew would affect both groups equally. Sequencing cDNA rather than genomic DNA could over-represent highly expressing activated cells, although activation and CD3 levels did not differ between groups. Patients with type 1 diabetes made fewer insertions and deleted more nucleotides at VDJ recombination sites, implying thymic rearrangement abnormalities. Only small numbers of individuals were included in the HLA sub-analyses, which left unresolved whether HLA type had any influence on TCRB rearrangement. A moderate but significant shortening of TCRB CDR3 length was observed in type 1 diabetes patients in all four CD4+ subsets.

This clone was observed a few times. The antigen this receptor binds is unknown. Per-nucleotide qualities are absent, and no much larger clonotype sits a single base away. The identical CDR3 is also encoded by other nucleotide sequences in the sample. From each donor, a single peripheral blood sample of around 120 mL on average was drawn into heparinised tubes. Using a panel that included CD45RO, CCR7, CD25, CD127, CD95 and CD27, naive, central memory, regulatory and stem cell-like memory CD4+ T cells were sorted on a BD FACSAria II. Every sorted population had a purity above 95%. PBMCs were separated immediately by Lymphoprep density gradient centrifugation and were stained directly, without being cultured. To minimize batch effects, samples were stained and sorted in pairs, one healthy donor with one patient per experiment. The entire amount of isolated RNA was reverse transcribed using the High Capacity cDNA Reverse Transcription Kit, so the sequenced TCRB transcripts were expressed ones. Naive, central memory and regulatory T cell samples underwent deep immunoSEQ sequencing, averaging about 3.3 million total reads per sample. After sorted cells were lysed in RLT buffer, RNA was extracted with DNase-treated RNeasy Micro or Mini kits, with the choice depending on cell number. To prevent cross-contamination, every cell subset was processed on its own, while patient and healthy donor samples were processed together. Using the immunoSEQ multiplex PCR, TCRB sequences were amplified from cDNA into 87-bp fragments spanning the CDR3 region. Sequencing of the amplicons was performed on the Illumina HiSeq platform. The original methods were these. PCR bias was computationally corrected using synthetic template baselines, reads within Hamming distance 2 were collapsed, and singletons that could not be merged were discarded. Reads were aligned to IMGT to assign V, D and J genes, CDR3 length, and insertions or deletions at six rearrangement sites. Within each subset, clonotype counts were normalized to sorted cell number, after which true diversity and Gini coefficients were computed with the tcR R package. The overlap coefficient, calculated on TCRB nucleotide sequences, was used to measure repertoire sharing. Out-of-frame TCRB sequences from naive cells were analyzed as a proxy for the pre-selection repertoire. The immuneACCESS repertoire file appears here via TCRdb, limited to in-frame rearrangements. These files lack a portion of the clones; in checked studies, under half of the deficit traces to unresolved V genes, and the cause of the others is not known. The D gene and trimming were derived from the DNA, and the V and J assignments and clone size from that table. This sample holds 350,000 or so clones; around 20% were observed only once. The ten largest clones add up to approximately 0.041% of the sample.

Taken from the germline V gene, the CDR1 and CDR2 loops are SGHRS and YFSETQ. V lost 0 bases and J lost 0 bases; the stretch between them is 9 bases long. Reading from cysteine to phenylalanine, the CDR3 counts 15 amino acids. This entry keeps only the CDR3 DNA: 45 bases, framed from base 1. This TCR derives from a young woman in good health. Sequenced sample: naive CD4+ T cells from blood. The sample's cell subset or site label is to be understood as: true naive CD4+ T cells. Recombination linked TRBV5-1 to TRBJ2-5, and the D gene may be TRBD1, 6 bases matching. For the CDR3, the sequence is CASSLGQGYQETQYF. The DNA sequence reads TGCGCCAGCAGCTTGGGTCAGGGGTACCAAGAGACCCAGTACTTC.